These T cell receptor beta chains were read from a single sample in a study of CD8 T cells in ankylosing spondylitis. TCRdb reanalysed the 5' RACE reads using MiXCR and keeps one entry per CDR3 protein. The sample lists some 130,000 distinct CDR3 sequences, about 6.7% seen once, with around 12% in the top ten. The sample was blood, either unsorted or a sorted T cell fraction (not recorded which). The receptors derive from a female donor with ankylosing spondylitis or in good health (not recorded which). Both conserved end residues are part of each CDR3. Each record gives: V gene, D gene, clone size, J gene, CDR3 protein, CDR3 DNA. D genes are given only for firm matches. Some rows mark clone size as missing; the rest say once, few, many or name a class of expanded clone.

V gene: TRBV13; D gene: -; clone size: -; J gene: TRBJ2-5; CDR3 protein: CASSLATGPKEGTQYF; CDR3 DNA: TGTGCCAGCAGCTTAGCCACGGGGCCAAAAGAAGGGACCCAGTACTTC
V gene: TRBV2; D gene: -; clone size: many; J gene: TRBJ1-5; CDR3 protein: CASTAEANSNQPQHF; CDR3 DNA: TGTGCCAGCACCGCCGAGGCGAATAGCAATCAGCCCCAGCATTTT
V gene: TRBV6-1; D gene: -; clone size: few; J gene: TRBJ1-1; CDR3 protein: CASSEGWTPEAWAFF; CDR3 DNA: TGTGCCAGCAGTGAAGGCTGGACACCGGAAGCTTGGGCTTTCTTT
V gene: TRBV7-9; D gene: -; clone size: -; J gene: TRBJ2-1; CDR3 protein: CASSLEAFDEQFF; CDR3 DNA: TGTGCCAGCAGCTTAGAAGCGTTCGATGAGCAGTTCTTC
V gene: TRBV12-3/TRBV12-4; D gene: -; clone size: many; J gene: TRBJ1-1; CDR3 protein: CASTLDGNTEAFF; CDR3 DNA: TGTGCCAGCACCCTGGACGGGAACACTGAAGCTTTCTTT
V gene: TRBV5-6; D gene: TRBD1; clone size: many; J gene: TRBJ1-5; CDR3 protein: CASSLAGQTVFSNQPQHF; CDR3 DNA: TGTGCCAGCAGCTTGGCGGGACAGACCGTTTTTAGCAATCAGCCCCAGCATTTT
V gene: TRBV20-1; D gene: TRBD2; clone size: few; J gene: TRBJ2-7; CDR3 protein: CSASRLAGVFEQYF; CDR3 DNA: TGCAGTGCTAGCCGCCTAGCGGGGGTATTCGAGCAGTACTTC
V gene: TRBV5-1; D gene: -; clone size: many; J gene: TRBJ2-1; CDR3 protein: CASSDQGASYNEQFF; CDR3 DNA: TGCGCCAGCAGCGACCAGGGTGCCTCCTACAATGAGCAGTTCTTC
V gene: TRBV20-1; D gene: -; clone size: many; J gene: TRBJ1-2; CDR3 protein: CSAGQNYGYTF; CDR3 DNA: TGCAGTGCCGGACAGAACTATGGCTACACCTTC
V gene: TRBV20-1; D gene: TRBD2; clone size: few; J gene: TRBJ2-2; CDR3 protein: CSAERSGNDGELFF; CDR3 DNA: TGCAGTGCTGAACGAAGCGGGAATGACGGGGAGCTGTTTTTT
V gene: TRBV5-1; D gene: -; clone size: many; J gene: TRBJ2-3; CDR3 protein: CASSLAKGADTQYF; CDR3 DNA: TGCGCCAGCAGCTTGGCCAAAGGGGCAGATACGCAGTATTTT
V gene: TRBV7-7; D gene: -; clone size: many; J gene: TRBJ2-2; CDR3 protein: CASSPYGGTGELFF; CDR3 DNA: TGTGCTAGCAGCCCCTATGGGGGAACCGGGGAGCTGTTTTTT
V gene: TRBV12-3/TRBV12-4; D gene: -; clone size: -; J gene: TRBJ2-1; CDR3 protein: CASSTRNPRDEQFF; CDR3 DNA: TGTGCCAGCAGTACCCGCAACCCTCGGGATGAGCAGTTCTTC
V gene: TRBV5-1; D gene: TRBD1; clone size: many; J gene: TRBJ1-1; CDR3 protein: CASSTPGGTEAFF; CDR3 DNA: TGCGCCAGCAGCACCCCAGGGGGCACTGAAGCTTTCTTT
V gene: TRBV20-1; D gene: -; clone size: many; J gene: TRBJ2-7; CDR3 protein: CSATSSRGGHEQYF; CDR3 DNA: TGCAGTGCCACATCGAGTCGGGGAGGCCACGAGCAGTACTTC
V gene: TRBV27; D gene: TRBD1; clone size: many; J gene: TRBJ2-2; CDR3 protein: CASSPGTGFGELFF; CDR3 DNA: TGTGCCAGCAGTCCCGGGACAGGGTTCGGGGAGCTGTTTTTT